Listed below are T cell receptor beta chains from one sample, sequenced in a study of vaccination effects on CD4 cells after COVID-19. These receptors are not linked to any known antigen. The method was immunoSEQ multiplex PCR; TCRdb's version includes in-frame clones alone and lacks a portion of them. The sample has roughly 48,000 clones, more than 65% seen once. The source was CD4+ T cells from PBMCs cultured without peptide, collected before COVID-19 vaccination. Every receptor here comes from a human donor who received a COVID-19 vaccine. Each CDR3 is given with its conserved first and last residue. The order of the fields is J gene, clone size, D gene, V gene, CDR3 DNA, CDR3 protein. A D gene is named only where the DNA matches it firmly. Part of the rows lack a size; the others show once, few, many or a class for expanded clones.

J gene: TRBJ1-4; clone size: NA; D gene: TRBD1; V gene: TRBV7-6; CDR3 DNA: TGTGCCAGCAGCACAAGGACCGGGACAGATAATGAAAAACTGTTTTTT; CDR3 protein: CASSTRTGTDNEKLFF
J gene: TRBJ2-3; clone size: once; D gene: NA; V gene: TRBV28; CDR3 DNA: TGTGCCAGCGGAGATACGCAGTATTTT; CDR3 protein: CASGDTQYF
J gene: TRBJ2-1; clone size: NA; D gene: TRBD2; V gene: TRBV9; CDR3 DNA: TGTGCCAGCAGGTCTAGCGGGTCCTCCTACAATGAGCAGTTCTTC; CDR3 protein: CASRSSGSSYNEQFF
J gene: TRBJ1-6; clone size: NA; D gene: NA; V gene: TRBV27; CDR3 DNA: TGTGCCAGCAGTTTAGGCAGGAAGTATAATTCACCCCTCCACTTT; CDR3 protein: CASSLGRKYNSPLHF
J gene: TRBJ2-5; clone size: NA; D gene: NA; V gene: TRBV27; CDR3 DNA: TGTGCCAGCAGTAACCGGGACACCCGCGGGGAGACCCAGTACTTC; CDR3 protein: CASSNRDTRGETQYF
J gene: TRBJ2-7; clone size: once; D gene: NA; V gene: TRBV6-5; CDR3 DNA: TGTGCCAGCAGTACGAGACCGAGCTACGAGCAGTACTTC; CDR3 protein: CASSTRPSYEQYF
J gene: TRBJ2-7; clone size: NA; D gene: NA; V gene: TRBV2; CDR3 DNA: TGTGCCAGCAGACGCGGGACCGGCTGGCTCGAGCAGTACTTC; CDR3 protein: CASRRGTGWLEQYF
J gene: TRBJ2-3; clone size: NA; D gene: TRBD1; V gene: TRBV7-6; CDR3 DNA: TGTGCCAGCAGCTTATCGGTGGACAGGGGGTTGGGTACGCAGTATTTT; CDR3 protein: CASSLSVDRGLGTQYF
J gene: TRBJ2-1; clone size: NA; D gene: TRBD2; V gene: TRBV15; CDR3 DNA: TGTGCCACCAGCAGAGATAGGTCGATTGTGGGACTAGCGAAGGAGCAGTTCTTC; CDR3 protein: CATSRDRSIVGLAKEQFF
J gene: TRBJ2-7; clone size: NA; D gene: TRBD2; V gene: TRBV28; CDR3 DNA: TGTGCCAGCAGTGGGGGGGAGGCCTACGAGCAGTACTTC; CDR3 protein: CASSGGEAYEQYF
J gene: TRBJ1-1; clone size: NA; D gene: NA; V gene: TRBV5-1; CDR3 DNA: TGCGCCAGCAGCGGGGGGGGAAGTGTGAACACTGAAGCTTTCTTT; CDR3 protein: CASSGGGSVNTEAFF
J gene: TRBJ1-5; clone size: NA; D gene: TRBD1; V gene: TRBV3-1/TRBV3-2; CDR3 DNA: TGTGCCAGCAGCAACGGACAGGGCCGGCAGCCCCAGCATTTT; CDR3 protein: CASSNGQGRQPQHF
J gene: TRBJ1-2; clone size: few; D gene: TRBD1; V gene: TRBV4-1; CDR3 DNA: TGCGCCAGCAGCCAGACAGGGACGCATGGCTACACCTTC; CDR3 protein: CASSQTGTHGYTF
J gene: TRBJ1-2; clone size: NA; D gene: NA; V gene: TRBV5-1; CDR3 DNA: TGCGCCAGCAGCCCAGGGACCTATGGCTACACCTTC; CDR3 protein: CASSPGTYGYTF
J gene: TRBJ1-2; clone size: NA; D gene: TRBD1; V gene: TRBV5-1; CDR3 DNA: TGCGCCAGCAGCTTCCGTCCCGGGACAGGGAGAGGGGGCTACACCTTC; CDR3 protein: CASSFRPGTGRGGYTF
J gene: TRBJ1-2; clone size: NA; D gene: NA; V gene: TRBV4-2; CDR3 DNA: TGTGCCAGCAGCCAGAGGGGCACCTATGGCTACACCTTC; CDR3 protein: CASSQRGTYGYTF
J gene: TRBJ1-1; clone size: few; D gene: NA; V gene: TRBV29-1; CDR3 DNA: TGCAGCGCTCGAACGCAGGGGACAACTGAAGCTTTCTTT; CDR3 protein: CSARTQGTTEAFF
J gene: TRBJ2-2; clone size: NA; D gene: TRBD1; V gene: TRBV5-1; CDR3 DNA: TGCGCCAGCAGCCTCCGGGACAGAACCACCGGGGAGCTGTTTTTT; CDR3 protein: CASSLRDRTTGELFF
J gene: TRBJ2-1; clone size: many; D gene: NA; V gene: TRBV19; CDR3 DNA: TGTGCCAGTAGTGGGCGGGGTTACAATGAGCAGTTCTTC; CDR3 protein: CASSGRGYNEQFF
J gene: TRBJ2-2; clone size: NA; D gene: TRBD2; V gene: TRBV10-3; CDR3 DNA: TGTGCCAGCGGGACTAGCGGGGGAGCTACGAACACCGGGGAGCTGTTTTTT; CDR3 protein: CASGTSGGATNTGELFF
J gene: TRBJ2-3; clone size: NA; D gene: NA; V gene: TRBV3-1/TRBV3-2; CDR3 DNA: TGTGCCAGCAGCCAAGGAGGCCTCGATACGCAGTATTTT; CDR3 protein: CASSQGGLDTQYF
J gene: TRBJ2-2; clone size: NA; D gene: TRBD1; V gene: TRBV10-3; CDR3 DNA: TGTGCCATCAGAGGACAGGCTCGCACCGGGGAGCTGTTTTTT; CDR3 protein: CAIRGQARTGELFF
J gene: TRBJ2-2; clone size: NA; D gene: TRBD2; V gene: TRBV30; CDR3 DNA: TGTGCCTGGAGTGTACTCGGCGGGAGTCCGAACACCGGGGAGCTGTTTTTT; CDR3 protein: CAWSVLGGSPNTGELFF
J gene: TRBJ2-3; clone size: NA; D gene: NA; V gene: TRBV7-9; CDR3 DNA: TGTGCCAGCAGCTTAGCTGATACGCAGTATTTT; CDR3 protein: CASSLADTQYF
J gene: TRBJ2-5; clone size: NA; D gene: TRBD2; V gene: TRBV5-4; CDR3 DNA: TGTGCCAGCAGCTTGACCCTACTAGCGGGGATCCAAGAGACCCAGTACTTC; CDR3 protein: CASSLTLLAGIQETQYF
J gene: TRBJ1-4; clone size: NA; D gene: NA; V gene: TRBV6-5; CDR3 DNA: TGTGCCAGCAGATGGGATTCGGCTAATGAAAAACTGTTTTTT; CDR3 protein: CASRWDSANEKLFF
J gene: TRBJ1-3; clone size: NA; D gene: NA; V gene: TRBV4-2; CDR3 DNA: TGTGCCAGCAGCCAAGATCGGGTTGCAGGAAACACCATATATTTT; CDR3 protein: CASSQDRVAGNTIYF
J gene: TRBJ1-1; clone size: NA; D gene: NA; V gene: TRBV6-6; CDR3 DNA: TGTGCCAGCAGTTACCCTAACACTGAAGCTTTCTTT; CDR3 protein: CASSYPNTEAFF
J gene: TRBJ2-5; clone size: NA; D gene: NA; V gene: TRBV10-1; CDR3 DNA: TGCGCCAGCAGTGGTAGGGGGTGTAGTGGCGGGTACCAAGAGACCCAGTACTTC; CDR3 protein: CASSGRGCSGGYQETQYF
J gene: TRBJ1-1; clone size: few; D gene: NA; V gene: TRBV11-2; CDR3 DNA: TGTGCCAGCAGCTTAGAGGGCGGGGGTTTCCGCACTGAAGCTTTCTTT; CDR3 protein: CASSLEGGGFRTEAFF
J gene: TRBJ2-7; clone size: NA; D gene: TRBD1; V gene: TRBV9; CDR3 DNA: TGTGCCAGCAGCGTAGTAAGGCAGGGGGCGTACGAGCAGTACTTC; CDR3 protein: CASSVVRQGAYEQYF
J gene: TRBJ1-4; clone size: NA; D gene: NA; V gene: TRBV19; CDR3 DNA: TGTGCCAGTAGTAACACCCGCACTAATGAAAAACTGTTTTTT; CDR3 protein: CASSNTRTNEKLFF
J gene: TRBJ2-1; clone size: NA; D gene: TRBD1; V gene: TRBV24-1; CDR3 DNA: TGTGCCACCGCAACAGGGGCTTACAATGAGCAGTTCTTC; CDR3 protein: CATATGAYNEQFF
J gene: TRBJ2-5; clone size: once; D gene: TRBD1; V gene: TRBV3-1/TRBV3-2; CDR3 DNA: TGTGCCAGCAGCCCCCGGACAGGGAATCGACAGACCCAGTACTTC; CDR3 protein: CASSPRTGNRQTQYF
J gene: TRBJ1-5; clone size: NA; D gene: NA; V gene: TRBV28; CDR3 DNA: TGTGCCAGCGTAAGCCCGGGTCAGCCCCAGCATTTT; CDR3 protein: CASVSPGQPQHF
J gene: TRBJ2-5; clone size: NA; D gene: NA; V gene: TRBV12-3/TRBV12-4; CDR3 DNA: TGTGCCAGCAGTCGAGCTGGAGGTGAGACCCAGTACTTC; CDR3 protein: CASSRAGGETQYF
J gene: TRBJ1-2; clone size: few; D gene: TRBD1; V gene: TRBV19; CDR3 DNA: TGTGCCAGTAGCGCCGGACAGGGGGCGTCCTCTAACTATGGCTACACCTTC; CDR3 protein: CASSAGQGASSNYGYTF
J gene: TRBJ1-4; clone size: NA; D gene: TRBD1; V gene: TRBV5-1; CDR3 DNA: TGCGCCAGCAGCGGGGGACAGGTGGATGAAAAACTGTTTTTT; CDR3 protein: CASSGGQVDEKLFF
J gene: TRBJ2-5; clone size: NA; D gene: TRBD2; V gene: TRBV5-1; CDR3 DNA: TGCGCCAGCAGCCGCGGGGGGTCGGAGACCCAGTACTTC; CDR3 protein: CASSRGGSETQYF
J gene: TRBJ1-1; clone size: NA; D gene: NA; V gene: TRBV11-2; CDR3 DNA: TGTGCCAGCAGCTTAGATCCGACAGCCTCGAACACTGAAGCTTTCTTT; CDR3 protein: CASSLDPTASNTEAFF
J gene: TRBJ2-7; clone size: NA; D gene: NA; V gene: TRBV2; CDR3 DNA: TGTGCCAGCAGATCAGGGTACGAGCAGTACTTC; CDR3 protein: CASRSGYEQYF
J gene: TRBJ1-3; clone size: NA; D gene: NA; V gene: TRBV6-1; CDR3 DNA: TGTGCCAGCAGTGAAGTACTGGGGTCCTCTGGAAACACCATATATTTT; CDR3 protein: CASSEVLGSSGNTIYF
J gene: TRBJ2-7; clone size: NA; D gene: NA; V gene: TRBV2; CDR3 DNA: TGTGCCAGCACAAGGGTTGACCACGAGCAGTACTTC; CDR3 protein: CASTRVDHEQYF
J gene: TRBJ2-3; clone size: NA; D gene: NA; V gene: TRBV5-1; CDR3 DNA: TGCGCCAGCAGCCCGCCGGACCCCACAGATACGCAGTATTTT; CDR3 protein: CASSPPDPTDTQYF
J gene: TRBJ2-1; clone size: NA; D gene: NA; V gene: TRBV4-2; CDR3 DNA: TGTGCCAGCAGCCACCGGGAGCTAAATGAGCAGTTCTTC; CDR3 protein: CASSHRELNEQFF
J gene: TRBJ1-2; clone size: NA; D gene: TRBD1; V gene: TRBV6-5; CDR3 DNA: TGTGCCAGCAGTTACTCGGGACAGGGACCGTCTGGCTACACCTTC; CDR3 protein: CASSYSGQGPSGYTF
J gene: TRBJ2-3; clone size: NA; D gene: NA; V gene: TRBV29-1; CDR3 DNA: TGCAGCGTTGACGGGGGTACGCTAGATACGCAGTATTTT; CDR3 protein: CSVDGGTLDTQYF
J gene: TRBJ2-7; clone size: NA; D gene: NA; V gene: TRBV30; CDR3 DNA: TGTGCCTGGAGTATCCGGGCCGCGAGCTCCTACGAGCAGTACTTC; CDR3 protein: CAWSIRAASSYEQYF
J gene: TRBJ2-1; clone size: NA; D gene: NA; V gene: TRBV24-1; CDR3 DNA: TGTGCCACCGGGATCAGAAATGAGCAGTTCTTC; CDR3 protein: CATGIRNEQFF
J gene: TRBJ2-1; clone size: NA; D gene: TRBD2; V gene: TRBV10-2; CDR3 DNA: TGCGCCAGCAGTGAGTCGACTCGACTAGCGGGTTACAATGAGCAGTTCTTC; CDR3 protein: CASSESTRLAGYNEQFF
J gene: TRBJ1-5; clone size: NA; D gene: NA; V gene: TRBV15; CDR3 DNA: TGTGCCACCAGCAGACCCCGAGGGCAGCCCCAGCATTTT; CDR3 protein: CATSRPRGQPQHF
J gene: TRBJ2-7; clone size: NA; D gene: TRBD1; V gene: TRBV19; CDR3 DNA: TGTGCCAGTAGTATTGGGACAGGGAGCTACGAGCAGTACTTC; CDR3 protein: CASSIGTGSYEQYF
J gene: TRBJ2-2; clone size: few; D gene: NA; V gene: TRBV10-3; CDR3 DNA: TGTGCCATCAGGCGGTCAGGAGGGCCACTGAACACCGGGGAGCTGTTTTTT; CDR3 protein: CAIRRSGGPLNTGELFF
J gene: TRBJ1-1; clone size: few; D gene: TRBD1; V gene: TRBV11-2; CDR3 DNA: TGTGCCAGCAGCTTAGACCCAGGGGGCGGTGAAGCTTTCTTT; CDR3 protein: CASSLDPGGGEAFF
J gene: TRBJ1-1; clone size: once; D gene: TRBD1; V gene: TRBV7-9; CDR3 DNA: TGTGCCAGCAGACCTCCGGGACAGGGATTCACTGAAGCTTTCTTT; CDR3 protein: CASRPPGQGFTEAFF
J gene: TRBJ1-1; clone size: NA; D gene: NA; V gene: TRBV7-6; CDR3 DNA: TGTGCCAGCAGCCCCATCTCCGGGCTCAACACTGAAGCTTTCTTT; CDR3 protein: CASSPISGLNTEAFF
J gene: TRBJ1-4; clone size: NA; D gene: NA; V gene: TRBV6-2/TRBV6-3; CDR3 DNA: TGTGCCAGCAGTTACCAGCAGGGGCTTGGGGGAGAAAAACTGTTTTTT; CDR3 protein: CASSYQQGLGGEKLFF